Shown below are 19 T cell receptor beta chains from a single sample sequenced in a study of blood T cell repertoires in COVID-19. Using immunoSEQ multiplex PCR, the repertoire was profiled, and TCRdb retains in-frame clones only, with some absent. The sample holds some 19,000 clones, 85% seen once. Sequencing was done on a sample of peripheral blood. These receptors came from a man older than 75 with acute or convalescent COVID-19.

This clone showed up just once. The V gene is TRBV7-2, the J gene TRBJ2-5; 10 bases line up with TRBD1. The CDR3 extends over 16 amino acids. Germline lookup yields CDR1 SGHTA and CDR2 FQGNSA. V gave up 4 bases and J gave up 7 bases; unmatched junction bases: 12. The CDR3 sequence is CASSSLLTGGKGTQYF. CDR3 bases: TGTGCCAGCAGCTCCCTTTTGACAGGGGGCAAGGGGACCCAGTACTTC.

The chain couples TRBV11-1 to TRBJ2-1, with 10 bases matching TRBD1. From germline, CDR1 is SGHAT and CDR2 FQDESV (reference sequence). The CDR3 runs 13 residues. The ends lost 8 bases at V and 7 bases at J; junction bases unmatched: 5. DNA of the CDR3: TGTGCCAGCCGGGACAGGGGAAGGAATGAGCAGTTCTTC. This codes for CASRDRGRNEQFF. The full variable domain, its missing parts supplied by reference TRBV11-1 and TRBJ2-1, is EAEVAQSPRYKITEKSQAVAFWCDPISGHATLYWYRQILGQGPELLVQFQDESVVDDSQLPKDRFSAERLKGVDSTLKIQPAELGDSAMYLCASRDRGRNEQFFGPGTRLTVL.

The chain joins TRBV5-5 to TRBJ2-3; 7 bases map to TRBD1. In germline, CDR1 is SGHKS, CDR2 YYEKEE (reference sequence). V lost 6 bases and J lost 1; bases outside the gene matches: 8. This CDR3 has 15 amino acids. This CDR3 reads CASKTGTAGTDTQYF. The CDR3, as DNA: TGTGCCAGCAAAACCGGGACAGCCGGCACAGATACGCAGTATTTT.

J is TRBJ1-1 and V is TRBV27; tentatively, D is TRBD1 (5 bases). The germline gives CDR1 MNHEY, CDR2 SMNVEV (reference sequence). Trimming left V 7 bases short and J 5 bases short, with 14 bases between. The CDR3 length is 13 residues. For the CDR3, the DNA is TGTGCCAGCATTCCCCATCGGGGGACTGAAGCTTTCTTT. As protein: CASIPHRGTEAFF.

The J gene is TRBJ2-2, the V gene TRBV3-1 (or the pseudogene TRBV3-2), with D tentatively TRBD2 (6 bases). The CDR3 sequence is 11 residues long. Germline V gene data show CDR1 as LGHDT and CDR2 as YNNKEL (reference sequence). V was clipped by 6 bases and J by 9 bases, with 8 bases between them. CDR3 amino acids: CASSRGRELFF. The CDR3 DNA sequence: TGTGCCAGCAGTCGCGGGAGGGAGCTGTTTTTT.

CDR3 amino acids: CASGRISSYNSPLHF. The CDR3 DNA reads as TGTGCCAGTGGGAGAATTAGCTCCTATAATTCACCCCTCCACTTT. This chain uses TRBV19 with TRBJ1-6; D unresolved. Germline CDR1 reads LNHDA; CDR2 reads SQIVND (reference sequence). Trimming cost V 8 bases and J 0 bases, with 11 bases left between them. CDR3 size: 15 residues.

This clone has only a few counts. The rearrangement uses TRBV7-9 and TRBJ2-7, with D possibly being TRBD2 (5 bases). CDR3 size: 14 residues. Trimming shortened V by 1 base and J by 0 bases, and 7 bases separated the two germline ends. CDR1 and CDR2 from the germline V gene are SEHNR and FQNEAQ (reference sequence). CDR3 bases: TGTGCCAGCAGCTTAGTTGGGAGCTCCTACGAGCAGTACTTC. As protein: CASSLVGSSYEQYF.

V gene TRBV3-1 (or the pseudogene TRBV3-2) combines with J gene TRBJ1-1; perhaps TRBD1 as D (5 bases). This CDR3 is built from 14 residues. Per germline, CDR1 LGHDT and CDR2 YNNKEL (reference sequence). V was trimmed by 7 bases and J by 3 bases, leaving 15 bases between them. The chain's CDR3 is CASTYTGGDTEAFF. The CDR3 DNA reads TGTGCCAGCACCTACACGGGGGGAGACACTGAAGCTTTCTTT.

This rearrangement joins TRBV30 to TRBJ2-7, with a weak D call TRBD1 (6 bases). There are 13 residues in the CDR3. Germline lookup yields CDR1 GTSNPN and CDR2 SVGIG (reference sequence). V lost 3 bases, J lost 2 bases, and 11 bases lay in between. In nucleotides, the CDR3 is TGTGCCTGGAGGACGAGGGGGACCTACGAGCAGTACTTC. Translated: CAWRTRGTYEQYF.

The chain employs TRBV5-1 and TRBJ1-1, with 9 nucleotides matching TRBD1. The CDR3 extends over 19 amino acids. From germline, CDR1 is SGHRS and CDR2 YFSETQ. V was clipped by 0 bases and J by 6 bases; unmatched bases: 18. CDR3 nucleotide sequence: TGCGCCAGCAGCTTGGAGGGGGGGACAGGGCCCCTCCGTAGGGCTGAAGCTTTCTTT. Its protein product is CASSLEGGTGPLRRAEAFF.

The chain carries TRBV7-2 and TRBJ2-5; D is perhaps TRBD2 (6 bases). This CDR3 has 16 amino acids. Trimming shortened V by 2 bases and J by 2 bases, and 15 bases separated the two germline ends. Germline V gene data show CDR1 as SGHTA and CDR2 as FQGNSA. CDR3 protein: CASSLFFSGEQETQYF. Here the CDR3 DNA reads TGTGCCAGCAGCTTATTCTTTAGCGGTGAGCAAGAGACCCAGTACTTC.

In this sample, this clone turned up once. CDR3 nucleotide sequence: TGTGCCAGCAGCTTAGTGCGAGCGGGGGCAAACGGGGAGCTGTTTTTT. Its translation is CASSLVRAGANGELFF. This chain connects TRBV7-3 to TRBJ2-2; 8 bases are shared with TRBD2. V shed 2 bases, J shed 7 bases, and the junction held 9 bases outside the gene matches. The CDR3 is 16 amino acids. Germline assignment: CDR1 SGHTA and CDR2 FQGTGA.

The chain combines TRBV19 with TRBJ2-1, with a weak D call TRBD1 (5 bases). Trimming cost V 5 bases and J 0 bases, with 8 bases left between them. The CDR3 totals 14 residues. The germline gives CDR1 LNHDA, CDR2 SQIVND (reference sequence). The CDR3 coding sequence is TGTGCCAGTAGTGTACAGGTCTCCTACAATGAGCAGTTCTTC. This gives the protein CASSVQVSYNEQFF.

The chain has TRBV28 and TRBJ1-2, with no clear D. Trimming left V 1 base short and J 5 bases short, with 5 bases between. CDR1 MDHEN and CDR2 SYDVKM come from the germline V gene. The CDR3 is made up of 12 amino acids. The CDR3: CASSLSGYGYTF. CDR3 nucleotides: TGTGCCAGCAGTTTATCCGGGTATGGCTACACCTTC.

The chain joins TRBV28 to TRBJ1-1; D possibly corresponds to TRBD1 (5 bases). Germline CDR1 MDHEN, CDR2 SYDVKM. Trimming removed 6 bases at V and 1 base at J, with 9 bases between. The CDR3 is made up of 13 amino acids. CDR3 amino acids: CASRIRGNTEAFF. CDR3 DNA: TGTGCCAGCAGGATAAGGGGGAACACTGAAGCTTTCTTT.

The J gene is TRBJ1-5, the V gene TRBV7-9; D is uncertain. The CDR3 runs 15 residues. Deletions cut 1 base from V and 0 bases from J, with 7 bases between. The germline CDR1 and CDR2 sequences are SEHNR and FQNEAQ (reference sequence). CDR3 protein: CASSLGGISNQPQHF. The CDR3 DNA reads TGTGCCAGCAGCTTAGGAGGAATTAGCAATCAGCCCCAGCATTTT.

The chain employs TRBV20-1 and TRBJ1-2, with TRBD1 matching over 7 bases. CDR3 length equals 12 residues. Germline assignment: CDR1 DFQATT and CDR2 SNEGSKA (reference sequence). With 3 bases clipped from V and 7 bases from J, the junction kept 5 bases outside the gene matches. CDR3 loop: CSASANRGGYTF. For the CDR3, the DNA is TGCAGTGCTAGTGCAAACAGGGGTGGCTACACCTTC.

The CDR3 DNA reads TGTGCCAGTAGAAACAGTGGATTTTATAGGTCAACTAATGAAAAACTGTTTTTT. As protein: CASRNSGFYRSTNEKLFF. The chain uses TRBV19 and TRBJ1-4; D not certain. The germline V gene has CDR1 LNHDA and CDR2 SQIVND (reference sequence). The CDR3 extends over 18 amino acids. The V end lost 6 bases, the J end lost 0 bases, and 20 bases lay between the germline ends.

V gene TRBV28 combines with J gene TRBJ2-7; TRBD1 matches 7 bases. This CDR3 is 15 amino acids long. The J segment lost 1 base and the V segment lost 5 bases, leaving 8 bases of the junction unmatched. Germline V gene sequence: CDR1 MDHEN, CDR2 SYDVKM. Here the CDR3 reads CASSHGGQVSYEQYF. CDR3 DNA: TGTGCCAGCAGTCACGGTGGACAGGTGTCCTACGAGCAGTACTTC.